The clone carrying this T cell receptor beta chain has at least ten counts. Its antigen is not known. This record belongs to a study of Graves' ophthalmopathy and Graves' hyperthyroidism. The wider study: Peripheral blood was collected at initial diagnosis, before any treatment. Study-level points and caveats: Discriminating ophthalmopathy from stable hyperthyroidism, a 13-signature model attained a sensitivity of about 89% and a specificity of approximately 81%.

Germline V gene sequence: CDR1 SGHRS, CDR2 YFSETQ. The ends lost 4 bases at V and 4 bases at J; junction bases unmatched: 12. The length of the CDR3 is 16 residues. The starting material, 8 to 10 ml of fresh peripheral blood, provided the PBMCs. RNA transcripts were the source from which TCR beta CDR3 regions were amplified. RT-PCR was first run with HTBI primers, then multiplex PCR in a second round. TCRdb reanalysed the multiplex PCR reads using MiXCR and keeps one entry per CDR3 protein. This sample has over 450,000 distinct CDR3 sequences; roughly 14% occur once, and the top ten carry 8% to 10%. The genes are TRBV5-1 and TRBJ2-7, with 9 nucleotides matching TRBD1. Sequenced material: blood. The sequence was obtained from a woman in her twenties or thirties with Graves' ophthalmopathy. CDR3 in amino acids: CASSTSRQGGRYEQYF. CDR3 DNA: TGCGCCAGCAGCACCTCTCGACAGGGGGGCAGATACGAGCAGTACTTC.